The rows below give T cell receptor beta chains drawn from one sample of a study of blood T cell repertoires in COVID-19. Assay: immunoSEQ multiplex PCR; the TCRdb copy retains only in-frame clones and omits some. The sample includes fewer than 200,000 clones, 70% to 90% of them seen just once. Material: peripheral blood. The receptor set was obtained from a man between 60 and 75 years old with active or convalescent COVID-19. Each CDR3 is given with its conserved first and last residue. A D gene is named only where the DNA matches it firmly. Part of the rows lack a size; the others show once, few, many or a class for expanded clones.

-,-,TRBJ1-2,TRBV9,CASSVAPIDSVYGYTF,TGTGCCAGCAGCGTAGCCCCGATTGACAGCGTCTATGGCTACACCTTC
-,TRBD1,TRBJ1-2,TRBV18,CASSPDSGQGMNGYTF,TGTGCCAGCTCACCAGACTCCGGACAGGGTATGAATGGCTACACCTTC
-,-,TRBJ2-5,TRBV5-1,CASSLEGSGETQYF,TGCGCCAGCAGCTTGGAAGGGAGTGGAGAGACCCAGTACTTC
few,TRBD1,TRBJ2-2,TRBV7-2,CASSPRTGTSGELFF,TGTGCCAGCAGCCCGCGGACAGGGACCTCCGGGGAGCTGTTTTTT
once,-,TRBJ1-4,TRBV30,CAWSGTGFNEKLFF,TGTGCCTGGAGTGGAACAGGATTTAATGAAAAACTGTTTTTT
-,-,TRBJ2-7,TRBV11-2,CASSLPSYEQYF,TGTGCCAGCAGCTTACCCAGCTACGAGCAGTACTTC
-,TRBD1,TRBJ2-3,TRBV18,CASSFTGTATDTQYF,TGTGCCAGCTCATTCACCGGGACAGCCACAGATACGCAGTATTTT
-,-,TRBJ2-5,TRBV11-2,CASRGRQDQETQYF,TGTGCCAGCAGGGGTAGGCAGGATCAAGAGACCCAGTACTTC
-,TRBD1,TRBJ1-1,TRBV18,CASRTGGEGEAFF,TGTGCCAGCCGCACAGGGGGCGAAGGTGAAGCTTTCTTT
-,-,TRBJ1-5,TRBV12-3/TRBV12-4,CASTLDRQPQHF,TGTGCCAGCACCCTAGACAGGCAGCCCCAGCATTTT
-,-,TRBJ1-5,TRBV7-9,CASSLVGGNQPQHF,TGTGCCAGCAGCTTAGTAGGGGGTAATCAGCCCCAGCATTTT
-,-,TRBJ2-5,TRBV7-2,CASSLTRLPLRETQYF,TGTGCCAGCAGCTTAACTCGACTACCCCTCCGGGAGACCCAGTACTTC
-,-,TRBJ1-1,TRBV7-6,CASSPRLPGDTEAFF,TGTGCCAGCAGCCCAAGACTCCCCGGGGACACTGAAGCTTTCTTT
once,TRBD1,TRBJ1-6,TRBV2,CASSETGTGLNSPLHF,TGTGCCAGCAGTGAAACCGGGACAGGGTTAAATTCACCCCTCCACTTT
once,TRBD2,TRBJ2-1,TRBV9,CASSALTSGGGNEQFF,TGTGCCAGCAGCGCTTTAACTAGCGGGGGGGGCAATGAGCAGTTCTTC
-,TRBD2,TRBJ2-5,TRBV19,CASSIDTWRGGLETQYF,TGTGCCAGTAGTATAGATACCTGGCGGGGGGGCTTGGAGACCCAGTACTTC
-,TRBD1,TRBJ2-3,TRBV5-1,CASQPGTATDTQYF,TGCGCCAGCCAACCCGGGACAGCTACAGATACGCAGTATTTT
-,TRBD1,TRBJ2-1,TRBV4-2,CASSQLGQGIYNEQFF,TGTGCCAGCAGCCAATTAGGACAGGGAATTTACAATGAGCAGTTCTTC
-,TRBD2,TRBJ2-7,TRBV5-1,CASSSGLAASYEQYF,TGCGCCAGCAGCAGCGGACTAGCGGCTTCCTACGAGCAGTACTTC
-,TRBD2,TRBJ2-1,TRBV10-1,CASSESIAGDNEQFF,TGCGCCAGCAGTGAGTCCATAGCGGGGGACAATGAGCAGTTCTTC
-,TRBD1,TRBJ2-5,TRBV6-5,CASSGSGTGQETQYF,TGTGCCAGCTCCGGGTCGGGGACAGGCCAAGAGACCCAGTACTTC
-,TRBD1,TRBJ1-5,TRBV28,CASSLSGGQPQHF,TGTGCCAGCAGTTTATCAGGGGGGCAGCCCCAGCATTTT
-,-,TRBJ1-2,TRBV27,CASSLRSLGANYGYTF,TGTGCCAGCAGTTTACGGAGCTTAGGGGCTAACTATGGCTACACCTTC
-,-,TRBJ1-4,TRBV5-1,CASSLGDRPLSEKLFF,TGCGCCAGCAGCTTGGGAGACAGACCACTTAGCGAAAAACTGTTTTTT
-,-,TRBJ1-2,TRBV24-1,CATGEGTPPPYGYTF,TGTGCCACCGGGGAAGGGACTCCACCGCCCTATGGCTACACCTTC
-,TRBD2,TRBJ2-5,TRBV5-1,CASSFLAGEETQYF,TGCGCCAGCAGCTTTCTAGCGGGGGAAGAGACCCAGTACTTC
-,-,TRBJ2-2,TRBV5-1,CASSPHTGTGGRGELFF,TGCGCCAGCAGCCCCCACACCGGGACAGGCGGGAGAGGGGAGCTGTTTTTT
-,TRBD2,TRBJ2-3,TRBV27,CASSLSTSDTQYF,TGTGCCAGCAGTCTATCGACTAGCGATACGCAGTATTTT
-,TRBD2,TRBJ2-5,TRBV27,CASSILAGGAPQETQYF,TGTGCCAGCAGTATACTAGCGGGGGGGGCTCCTCAAGAGACCCAGTACTTC
-,-,TRBJ2-1,TRBV18,CASSRGGQYEQFF,TGTGCCAGCTCACGGGGGGGCCAGTATGAGCAGTTCTTC
-,TRBD1,TRBJ2-7,TRBV9,CASSGTGTGGREQYF,TGTGCCAGCAGCGGGACCGGGACAGGGGGCCGGGAGCAGTACTTC
-,TRBD1,TRBJ1-3,TRBV11-2,CASSSRGQGTGNTIYF,TGTGCCAGCAGCTCACGAGGACAGGGGACTGGAAACACCATATATTTT
-,TRBD1,TRBJ2-1,TRBV19,CASKLDRGRNEQFF,TGTGCCAGTAAACTGGACAGGGGTAGAAATGAGCAGTTCTTC
-,-,TRBJ1-2,TRBV5-1,CASSLPGNGYTF,TGCGCCAGCAGCTTGCCGGGGAATGGCTACACCTTC
-,TRBD1,TRBJ2-5,TRBV3-1/TRBV3-2,CASSHRQGNQETQYF,TGTGCCAGCAGCCACCGACAGGGAAACCAAGAGACCCAGTACTTC
-,TRBD1,TRBJ1-2,TRBV6-1,CASSESGGVPYGYTF,TGTGCCAGCAGTGAATCAGGGGGCGTCCCCTATGGCTACACCTTC
-,TRBD1,TRBJ1-4,TRBV19,CASIGPNRGLGEKLFF,TGTGCCAGTATAGGTCCCAACAGGGGGCTAGGAGAAAAACTGTTTTTT
-,-,TRBJ2-5,TRBV2,CASSAIETQYF,TGTGCCAGCAGTGCAATCGAGACCCAGTACTTC
few,-,TRBJ1-1,TRBV10-1,CASSESHGFTEAFF,TGCGCCAGCAGTGAGTCCCACGGGTTCACTGAAGCTTTCTTT
-,-,TRBJ1-3,TRBV9,CASSVAGRLTGNTIYF,TGTGCCAGCAGCGTAGCAGGCAGGCTCACTGGAAACACCATATATTTT
-,-,TRBJ1-1,TRBV12-3/TRBV12-4,CASSLYLNTEAFF,TGTGCCAGCAGTTTATATCTGAACACTGAAGCTTTCTTT
-,TRBD1,TRBJ1-5,TRBV10-3,CAISAGTGNQPQHF,TGTGCCATCAGCGCTGGGACAGGGAATCAGCCCCAGCATTTT
-,-,TRBJ1-1,TRBV19,CASSSVALQGAEAFF,TGTGCCAGTAGTTCTGTGGCCCTTCAAGGGGCTGAAGCTTTCTTT
-,TRBD1,TRBJ1-6,TRBV6-5,CASRQGNSPLHF,TGTGCCAGCAGACAGGGGAATTCACCCCTCCACTTT
-,-,TRBJ2-5,TRBV5-4,CASSLTGVGETQYF,TGTGCCAGCAGCTTGACGGGAGTGGGAGAGACCCAGTACTTC